These 26 T cell receptor beta chains came from one sample sequenced in a study of PD-L1 blockade in urothelial cancer. Sequencing was performed with immunoSEQ multiplex PCR; in TCRdb, only in-frame clones are kept and a portion is missing. The table shows just over 20,000 clones, with about 90% occurring only once. The source was PBMCs, collected around atezolizumab (anti-PD-L1) treatment. The source of these receptors is a man between 50 and 59 years old with urothelial cancer.

J is TRBJ1-5 and V is TRBV7-9; a weak D match, TRBD1 (6 bases). The germline gives CDR1 SEHNR, CDR2 FQNEAQ (reference sequence). Trimming shortened V by 5 bases and J by 3 bases, and 17 bases separated the two germline ends. This CDR3 comprises 16 residues. The CDR3 here is CASSLPPTGFNQPQHF. CDR3 nucleotide sequence: TGTGCCAGCAGCCTCCCTCCTACAGGGTTCAATCAGCCCCAGCATTTT.

The CDR3 sequence: CASSLGLALEQYF. CDR3 DNA sequence: TGTGCCAGCAGCTTAGGACTAGCTCTCGAGCAGTACTTC. The chain carries TRBV13 and TRBJ2-7, with a tentative D call TRBD2 (6 bases). The CDR3 runs to 13 residues. V was clipped by 0 bases and J by 6 bases, with 9 bases between them. Germline lookup yields CDR1 PRHDT and CDR2 FYEKMQ (reference sequence).

The CDR3 region has the DNA TGCGCCAGCAGTGAAAGGTCTGGACTAGCGGGGGTTGCGCAGTATTTT. This codes for CASSERSGLAGVAQYF. The chain uses TRBV10-2 and TRBJ2-3; 13 bases agree with TRBD2. CDR3 size: 16 residues. V was pared by 3 bases and J by 10 bases, with 10 bases of the junction left unmatched. Per the germline V gene, CDR1 is WSHSY and CDR2 is SAAADI.

In nucleotides, the CDR3 is TGTGCCAGCAGCTTAGCCTTTCGGACTATACGGGGGACCCAGTACTTC. Its protein product is CASSLAFRTIRGTQYF. The genes are TRBV7-4 and TRBJ2-5; the D gene is possibly TRBD2 (6 bases). Per the germline V gene, CDR1 is SGHVT and CDR2 is SQSDAQ. The CDR3 is 16 residues long. Trimming removed 0 bases from V and 7 bases from J, with 18 bases in between.

This clone appeared once. CDR3 sequence: CAWSPGNSGNTIYF. CDR3 coding DNA: TGTGCCTGGAGTCCCGGGAACTCTGGAAACACCATATATTTT. The J gene is TRBJ1-3, the V gene TRBV30; the D is unclear. Trimming removed 2 bases from V and 0 bases from J, with 8 bases in between. The germline CDR1 and CDR2 sequences are GTSNPN and SVGIG (reference sequence). This CDR3 is built from 14 residues.

This chain uses TRBV4-3 with TRBJ1-2; D possibly corresponds to TRBD1 (6 bases). V dropped 0 bases and J dropped 4 bases, with 15 bases sitting between them. CDR3 length: 16 amino acids. Germline V gene lookup returns CDR1 LGHNA and CDR2 YSLEER. This CDR3 is CASSQDMGGHGYGYTF. The CDR3 DNA sequence: TGCGCCAGCAGCCAAGATATGGGGGGGCATGGCTATGGCTACACCTTC.

J is TRBJ1-2 and V is TRBV19; 7 positions match TRBD1. From germline, CDR1 is LNHDA and CDR2 SQIVND (reference sequence). Trimming removed 4 bases from V and 4 bases from J; junction bases left unmatched: 15. The CDR3 length is 17 residues. As DNA, the CDR3 is TGTGCCAGTAGTAATGGCCCAACGCAGGGGGTCGGCTATGGCTACACCTTC. This gives the protein CASSNGPTQGVGYGYTF.

The genes are TRBV2 and TRBJ2-3, with 9 positions matching TRBD2. Per germline, CDR1 SNHLY and CDR2 FYNNEI. The CDR3 sequence is 16 residues long. Losses at the gene ends were 8 bases for V and 5 bases for J; bases not matched to a gene: 14. The CDR3 region has the DNA TGTGCCAGCTCCGCGCGGGGGGGATTACGCGGAGATACGCAGTATTTT. Translation gives CASSARGGLRGDTQYF.

This chain links TRBV6-6 with TRBJ2-2, with TRBD2 matching 11 bases. The CDR3 contains 16 residues. Germline V gene lookup returns CDR1 MNHNY and CDR2 SVGAGI (reference sequence). J gave up 1 base and V 5 bases, and 3 bases lay outside the gene matches. The CDR3 here is CASSHLAGGNTGELFF. The CDR3 DNA reads as TGTGCCAGCAGTCATCTAGCGGGGGGGAACACCGGGGAGCTGTTTTTT.

The chain combines TRBV10-2 with TRBJ1-1, with TRBD1 as a possible D gene (5 bases). Germline loops: CDR1 WSHSY, CDR2 SAAADI. The V gene lost 8 bases and the J gene lost 7 bases, with 17 bases spanning the gap. The CDR3 spans 13 residues. For the CDR3, the DNA is TGCGCCAGCGCCGGGACTCTGGATGTTGAAGCTTTCTTT. Amino acid sequence: CASAGTLDVEAFF.

V is TRBV9 and J is TRBJ1-2; no definite D call. The V gene's germline CDR1 is SGDLS and CDR2 YYNGEE. V lost 4 bases and J lost 6, with 10 bases in between. The CDR3 loop spans 12 amino acids. The CDR3 DNA reads as TGTGCCAGCAGCACCCACACCAATGGCTACACCTTC. Amino acid sequence: CASSTHTNGYTF.

The chain is built from TRBV12-5 and TRBJ1-2; D is uncertain. Trimming shortened V by 3 bases and J by 6 bases, and 14 bases separated the two germline ends. The CDR3 covers 14 residues. CDR1 and CDR2 (germline): LGHNT, FRNRAP. The DNA of the CDR3 is TGTGCTAGTGGTTTAGAACGGCGGGTCGATGGCTACACCTTC. Its protein product is CASGLERRVDGYTF.

V gene TRBV5-1 combines with J gene TRBJ2-3; 7 bases line up with TRBD2. The ends lost 6 bases at V and 4 bases at J; junction bases unmatched: 8. Germline-derived CDR1 and CDR2 are SGHRS and YFSETQ. CDR3 size: 14 residues. The CDR3 protein is CASTGSGVSDTQYF. The CDR3 DNA reads as TGCGCCAGCACGGGCAGCGGGGTATCAGATACGCAGTATTTT. Filled out from reference TRBV5-1 and TRBJ2-3, the complete variable domain reads KAGVTQTPRYLIKTRGQQVTLSCSPISGHRSVSWYQQTPGQGLQFLFEYFSETQRNKGNFPGRFSGRQFSNSRSEMNVSTLELGDSALYLCASTGSGVSDTQYFGPGTRLTVL.

The gene calls are TRBV7-6 and TRBJ2-5, with 8 bases fitting TRBD1. Germline CDR1 reads SGHVS; CDR2 reads FNYEAQ. The CDR3 consists of 15 residues. V lost 1 base and J lost 2; bases outside the gene matches: 3. CDR3 DNA: TGTGCCAGCAGCTTAGGGACAGGGCGACAAGAGACCCAGTACTTC. Translated, it gives CASSLGTGRQETQYF.

The J gene is TRBJ2-2, the V gene TRBV7-9; unclear D gene. In germline, CDR1 is SEHNR, CDR2 FQNEAQ (reference sequence). This CDR3 spans 16 amino acids. Deletions cut 5 bases from V and 0 bases from J, with 13 bases between. CDR3 nucleotide sequence: TGTGCCAGCAGCCCCGTCGGAAGCGCGAACACCGGGGAGCTGTTTTTT. The encoded protein is CASSPVGSANTGELFF.

The chain links TRBV7-2 to TRBJ2-2, with 7 positions matching TRBD1. The germline gives CDR1 SGHTA, CDR2 FQGNSA. The CDR3 is 14 residues long. V lost 5 bases to trimming and J lost 4 bases; unmatched junction nucleotides: 4. The CDR3 here is CASSRGGLTGELFF. The CDR3 DNA follows: TGTGCCAGCAGCAGAGGGGGCCTCACCGGGGAGCTGTTTTTT.

The rearrangement links TRBV29-1 to TRBJ2-1, with 7 bases lining up with TRBD1. The V segment lost 8 bases and the J segment 9 bases; nucleotides outside the gene matches: 19. Germline V gene lookup returns CDR1 SQVTM and CDR2 ANQGSEA. The CDR3 runs to 15 residues. The CDR3 loop reads CSTGPGQALQSEQFF. The CDR3 DNA reads as TGCAGCACCGGGCCCGGACAGGCGTTACAAAGTGAGCAGTTCTTC.

In this sample, this clone turned up once. The rearrangement links TRBV7-2 to TRBJ2-6, with D maybe TRBD2 (5 bases). The ends were cut back, 1 base at V and 0 bases at J, with 16 bases in the middle. From germline, CDR1 is SGHTA and CDR2 FQGNSA. CDR3 length equals 19 residues. CDR3 sequence (DNA): TGTGCCAGCAGCTTAGTGCGGGCGCTAATCCTCTCTGGGGCCAACGTCCTGACTTTC. Translation: CASSLVRALILSGANVLTF. Using reference TRBV7-2 and TRBJ2-6 for the parts outside the CDR3, the full variable domain is GAGVSQSPSNKVTEKGKDVELRCDPISGHTALYWYRQSLGQGLEFLIYFQGNSAPDKSGLPSDRFSAERTGGSVSTLTIQRTQQEDSAVYLCASSLVRALILSGANVLTFGAGSRLTVL.

The rearrangement links TRBV4-1 to TRBJ2-7; 12 bases align to TRBD2. Trimming took 2 bases from V and 6 from J; bases not matched to a gene: 2. The CDR3 is 14 amino acids. Per the germline V gene, CDR1 is MGHRA and CDR2 is YSYEKL. CDR3 nucleotide sequence: TGCGCCAGCAGCCAATTGGGACTAGCGGGCGAGCAGTACTTC. Residues: CASSQLGLAGEQYF.

The chain recombines TRBV7-3 with TRBJ2-3, with TRBD2 matching 7 bases. V shed 5 bases and J 4 bases; nucleotides not matched to a gene: 3. Germline V gene data show CDR1 as SGHTA and CDR2 as FQGTGA. CDR3 length equals 13 residues. As DNA, the CDR3 is TGTGCCAGCAGCGCTCTAGCGGCAGATACGCAGTATTTT. It specifies CASSALAADTQYF.

V and J are TRBV6-5 and TRBJ2-5, with D perhaps matching TRBD2 (5 bases). The CDR3 runs to 15 residues. V lost 0 bases and J 3 bases, leaving 11 bases between the germline ends. Germline values: CDR1 MNHEY, CDR2 SVGAGI. For the CDR3, the DNA is TGTGCCAGCAGTTACTCGGAGGTGTCGAAAGAGACCCAGTACTTC. Its protein product is CASSYSEVSKETQYF.

The chain has TRBV12-5 and TRBJ2-7; D unclear. Trimming cost V 7 bases and J 1 base, with 5 bases left between them. The CDR3 runs 11 residues. Looked up from germline, CDR1 is LGHNT and CDR2 is FRNRAP. The CDR3 sequence: CASALSYEQYF. Here the CDR3 DNA reads TGTGCTAGTGCCCTATCCTACGAGCAGTACTTC.

The chain employs TRBV27 and TRBJ2-5, with 7 bases lining up with TRBD1. The CDR3 has 13 amino acids. With V trimmed by 6 bases and J by 7 bases, 8 bases remained unmatched. The germline CDR1 and CDR2 sequences are MNHEY and SMNVEV (reference sequence). The CDR3 here is CASSLGTAGTQYF. CDR3 DNA: TGTGCCAGCAGCTTGGGGACAGCAGGGACCCAGTACTTC.

The V gene is TRBV7-9, the J gene TRBJ2-3; the D gene is possibly TRBD2 (5 bases). Between the trimmed V and J ends, which lost 2 bases and 2 bases, there was a span of 11 bases. This CDR3 has 15 amino acids. Germline V gives CDR1 SEHNR, CDR2 FQNEAQ (reference sequence). CDR3 residues: CASSLSSGNTDTQYF. CDR3 nucleotides: TGTGCCAGCAGCTTATCCTCCGGGAACACAGATACGCAGTATTTT.

The V and J genes are TRBV10-2 and TRBJ2-3, with unresolved D. V was shortened by 2 bases and J by 3 bases, with 12 bases between the two germline ends. The length of the CDR3 is 15 residues. Germline CDR1 and CDR2: WSHSY and SAAADI. The chain's CDR3 is CASSEVKIGTDTQYF. Here the CDR3 DNA reads TGCGCCAGCAGTGAGGTGAAAATCGGGACAGATACGCAGTATTTT.

The chain combines TRBV5-1 with TRBJ1-4, with 8 bases aligning to TRBD1. This CDR3 region has 14 residues. V gave up 4 bases and J gave up 8 bases; unmatched junction bases: 7. The germline V gene has CDR1 SGHRS and CDR2 YFSETQ. The CDR3 nucleotides read TGCGCCAGCAGCCGGACAGGGTCGGGCGAAAAACTGTTTTTT. Translating it yields CASSRTGSGEKLFF.